This T cell receptor beta chain was recovered during a study of blood T cell repertoires in COVID-19. For the study at large: Material from acute and convalescent COVID-19 was sourced from the United States, Italy and Spain.

The CDR3 sequence is 14 residues long. Germline CDR1 and CDR2: MNHEY and SVGAGI. V shed 7 bases and J shed 3 bases, with 12 bases lying between them. In the authors' methods: Amplification of reference gene primers provided the estimated nucleated cell counts. Here immunoSEQ multiplex PCR was the method, and the copy in TCRdb shows in-frame clones only, minus some. Clone size and V and J calls were adopted from that table, with D and trimming inferred from the DNA. This table holds 130,000 to 150,000 clones, roughly 82% found once. The V and J genes are TRBV6-5 and TRBJ1-4; D is uncertain. Sample: peripheral blood. The sequence derives from a man aged 55 to 69 with active or convalescent COVID-19. CDR3 sequence reads: CASKTPGANEKLFF. The DNA for the CDR3 is TGTGCCAGCAAAACCCCCGGAGCTAATGAAAAACTGTTTTTT.